The entry that follows covers one TCR beta chain sequence. There is no known antigen for this receptor. One base away there is no much larger clone; base qualities are not given. The cohort was made up of hundreds of healthy bone marrow donors. All cohort members were sampled while nominally healthy, although unrecorded immune exposures were likely present. The donor tested CMV seronegative, placing the donor among the 350 or so seronegative members of the cohort. Every donor gave a peripheral blood sample, and the peripheral blood mononuclear cells from that sample were used for TCR beta sequencing. Genomic DNA extraction from the blood cell samples was performed with the Qiagen DNeasy Blood Extraction Kit. This specimen comes from a study of cytomegalovirus exposure and HLA in healthy donors (dated by TCRdb to 2015 to 2018). Concerning the study at large: An earlier analysis of approximately 600 of the donors reported about 250 Gb of sequence data and 117 million unique TCR beta sequences from about 179 million T cells. An early release covering 550 to 700 HLA-typed donors comprised about 310 gigabases of sequencing data and tens of millions of unique TCR sequences. Of the roughly 420 genotyped donors, 75% to 85% were placed in the genetic ancestry cluster associated with self-reported Caucasian donors. The study aimed to test whether cataloging public T cell receptors could reveal signatures of past pathogen exposure. Using immunosequencing, the study profiled T cell repertoires from roughly 650 subjects and related those repertoires to cytomegalovirus serostatus. A separate validation cohort of roughly 120 different subjects was used in addition to the roughly 700-subject first cohort. To predict cytomegalovirus infection status, the study brought together high-throughput TCR immunosequencing, statistical association of individual TCRs with disease status, and machine learning. To study patterns of TCR occurrence, a later analysis re-analyzed previously published TCR beta repertoires from 600 to 750 donors and added high-resolution HLA genotyping. Rather than using new phenotypic data, the later analysis identified candidate immune exposures from TCR beta sequences and from how often those sequences occurred across donors. To decide whether each TCR beta V gene segment behaved as functional or pseudogenic, an earlier analysis of some 540 of the donors relied on high-throughput TCR beta sequencing. Donor age, sex, ethnicity and CMV serostatus were compiled together with the repertoire data. A later genetic analysis used genome-wide SNP genotypes for about 60% of the 666 donors, treating that subset as a discovery cohort. Every repertoire in the discovery cohort had been generated on one and the same sequencing platform. HLA typing included class I and class II loci at four-digit resolution. Typing coverage varied by locus: 629-630 donors for A, B, C, DRB1 and DQB1; approximately 500 for DQA1; 600 to 610 for DPA1; approximately 450 for DPB1. About five DR-DQ haplotypes were treated as single units for association and clustering because of strong linkage in the cohort. On average, roughly 250,000 unique TCR beta nucleotide sequences were sequenced per donor among 350 to 400 genotyped donors of the cohort, with 15% to 20% of those sequences being non-productive. Overall study outcomes, separate from this receptor: Only TCR beta chains were sequenced in this cohort, and the absence of alpha or paired-chain data limited detectable features. Some IMGT-functional V segments, including TRBV6-2 and TRBV6-3, could not be distinguished by the 87-base-pair reads and were therefore excluded. In a later analysis, HLA-associated TCR beta chains were found to be more clonally expanded and to have lower generation probabilities than equally common non-associated chains. A later analysis found that most CMV-associated TCR beta chains appeared HLA-restricted, with HLA associations seemingly driven largely by CMV exposure. The authors suggested that the approach could potentially be generalized to other disease states and immunological phenotypes. Across donors, most TCR sequences were observed very rarely, whereas some public TCRs were present in many individuals. Specific HLA alleles were associated with 15,000 to 20,000 TCR beta sequences at a false discovery rate of 0.05 in a later analysis. Because HLA typing was missing for some donors at each locus, association tests included only the typed subset. An earlier analysis of around 540 of the donors showed that most TCR beta V segments appeared in productive rearrangements either about 87% or about 30% of the time, which broadly matched IMGT annotations. CMV serostatus was the only immune exposure information available for the cohort. A later analysis reported that several top co-occurrence clusters appeared linked to parvovirus B19, influenza, CMV and Epstein-Barr virus. In the study, 150 to 200 TCR beta chains were listed as associated with cytomegalovirus. A further reported finding was that TCR beta sequences accurately predicted the HLA-A and HLA-B alleles for most subjects in the first cohort. In a later genetic analysis, fewer N-insertions in productive TCRs were reported among donors in an Asian-associated ancestry cluster than the roughly 700-donor mean. The classifier was reported to diagnose cytomegalovirus status with high specificity and sensitivity in both the original and validation cohorts. Because counts were too low, more than 15 rarely observed V segments, including chromosome 9 orphons, were left out of the earlier analysis of 587 of the donors. A group of highly shared sequence variants was considered likely to be a technical artifact of the sequencing pipeline. A later analysis found that TCR association rates varied across HLA loci, with DRB1 alleles showing the most associated TCRs and HLA-C alleles the fewest. Assigning TCR associations to individual alleles was difficult when HLA alleles, especially DR and DQ, strongly co-occurred. In vitro tests confirmed that a few of the cytomegalovirus-associated TCR beta chains recognize cytomegalovirus antigens. Presence/absence analyses assumed roughly uniform sequencing depth across donors, an assumption that may not hold. Correlated functional status among segregating V segments might be attributable to linkage disequilibrium, but an unknown experimental factor could not be ruled out. In a later genetic analysis, a missense DCLRE1C variant was associated with V-gene and J-gene trimming of TCR beta chains, and the association was replicated in an independent cohort.

Receptor amplification or capture employed the immunoSEQ multiplex PCR assay. For the multiplex PCR, a mixture combining 60 forward primers for TCR Vbeta segments and 13 reverse primers for TCR Jbeta segments was used. The CDR3 region of rearranged TCR beta genes was amplified from genomic DNA with a multiplex PCR assay. The Illumina HiSeq System was used to sequence the amplified TCR beta libraries as 87-base-pair reads. The authors' pipeline ran thus. In a later analysis, 80 million or so unique TCR beta chains were counted across the 650 to 700 repertoires, and about 10 million of these chains were shared by at least two donors. Raw reads were error-corrected and collapsed into unique sequences with a nearest-neighbor algorithm that merged closely related sequences to remove PCR and sequencing errors. Alignment of CDR3 sequences to IMGT reference sequences was used to assign V, D and J gene segments. For a sequence to be retained, a match of at least six nucleotides to both a V gene segment and a J gene segment was required. Rearrangements were classified as productive when the CDR3 lacked stop codons and remained in frame with V and J, and all other rearrangements were classified as non-productive. Following IMGT convention, CDR3 was defined as the stretch from the second conserved V-encoded cysteine to the conserved J-encoded phenylalanine. The earlier analysis of approximately 500 of the donors excluded sequences that lacked an unambiguous match to a single V gene segment. An earlier analysis of over 450 of the donors classified V segments as functional when productive rearrangements were above 56.7% and as segregating when the standard deviation between donors was above 5%. A statistical classification framework was built to diagnose cytomegalovirus status from the catalog of TCR beta chain sequences. In a later analysis, V and J genes were assigned by comparing TCR nucleotide sequences against IMGT/GENE-DB human TR gene sequences. A later analysis assigned CDR3 sequences and most-parsimonious VDJ recombination scenarios with the TCRdist pipeline. A later analysis defined each TCR beta chain by its CDR3 amino acid sequence plus V-gene family, and excluded reads lacking a unique V-gene family. To address suspected cross-contamination and a sequencing artifact, a later analysis removed several hundred highly shared, low-generation-probability nucleotide sequences. In a later analysis, a clonal expansion index for each public chain was calculated from normalized within-repertoire ranks of inferred template counts. In a later analysis, generation probabilities were computed using a VDJ recombination model fitted to out-of-frame rearrangements, and the results were checked against IGoR. A later analysis scored TCR-TCR, TCR-HLA and TCR-CMV co-occurrence with hypergeometric tests, applying a repertoire-size bias correction to TCR pairs. To estimate false discovery rates, a later analysis permuted the HLA or CMV assignments 20 times. In a later analysis, co-occurring TCRs were grouped using DBSCAN, with TCRdist sequence similarity added in when clustering inside HLA-allele-positive subsets. For co-occurrence clustering, repertoires with fewer than 30,000 or more than 120,000 public chains were excluded, along with several repertoires with anomalous nucleotide sharing. TCRdb obtained this table from immuneACCESS and retained in-frame rearrangements with V and J assigned. These tables miss some clones; where compared with another copy, unresolved V genes account for less than half of the shortfall, and the remainder is unexplained. V and J calls and clone size are given by that table; D and trimming were obtained from the DNA. The sample table records 50,000 to 65,000 clones; roughly 73% of these occur just once. Jointly, the top ten make up 2.5% to 3% of the sample.

According to the germline V gene, CDR1 reads MDHEN and CDR2 reads SYDVKM. A distance of 11 bases separates the germline ends of V and J, which lose 5 bases and 2 bases respectively. The CDR3 runs 14 residues from the cysteine to the phenylalanine. The entry retains the CDR3 DNA only, 42 bases that are in frame from base 1. The chain is made from TRBV28 and TRBJ2-3, with the D gene uncertain. Sequencing was done on a sample of PBMCs. This TCR was recovered from a man aged 18-30 years in good health and CMV-seronegative. At the DNA level, the sequence is TGTGCCAGCAGTCCCAGGTCACACACAGATACGCAGTATTTT. This yields the protein CASSPRSHTDTQYF. Reference TRBV28 and TRBJ2-3 genes cover what lies past the CDR3, so the full variable domain is DVKVTQSSRYLVKRTGEKVFLECVQDMDHENMFWYRQDPGLGLRLIYFSYDVKMKEKGDIPEGYSVSREKKERFSLILESASTNQTSMYLCASSPRSHTDTQYFGPGTRLTVL.